This T cell receptor (beta chain) stems from a study of regulatory T cells in long-lasting Graves disease. Study background: Under 3 months of antithyroid drugs had been taken by newly diagnosed Graves' patients. The study, taken as a whole, reports: It is possible that accuracy was reduced by the small size of the sample.

According to the study, TCR beta libraries were built with iRepertoire HTBI primers and CDR3-region Arm-PCR. TCRdb recomputed calls from the multiplex PCR reads with MiXCR, one row per CDR3 protein. The data contain hundreds of thousands of distinct CDR3 sequences, approximately 12% of them singletons. Of note for this clonotype: What it binds is not known.

Time point reported: newly diagnosed GD, antithyroid drugs for less than 3 months. From PBMCs, RNA was extracted and then used to make the TCR library. CDR1 is DFQATT, CDR2 SNEGSKA, per germline (reference sequence). The CDR3 totals 12 residues. These data are also associated with another study on T cells in Graves' hyperthyroidism and ophthalmopathy. As that report states: Hyperthyroidism was newly diagnosed in patients aged 18 to 65 (duration under 2 months). The TCR CDR3 first-round RT-PCR relied on the HTBI primer set.

The material was peripheral blood mononuclear cells (PBMCs), obtained at new diagnosis, from a patient treated with antithyroid drugs. The sequence derives from a woman in her twenties or thirties with Graves disease. The chain carries TRBV20-1 and TRBJ2-4; D is undetermined. DNA of the CDR3: TGCAGCATTGGCCTAGCCAAAAACATTCAGTACTTC. Its translation is CSIGLAKNIQYF.